This T cell receptor beta chain was obtained from a study of T cell repertoires in cytomegalovirus infection. Study-level background: Through public TCR beta signatures, both CMV infection and matching HLA type were indicated.

Deletions cut 1 base from V and 4 bases from J, with 15 bases between. The CDR3 runs to 16 residues. The germline V gene encodes CDR1 KGHDR and CDR2 SFDVKD. MiXCR, applied by TCRdb to the reads, yields one record per CDR3 protein. The sample has approximately 500,000 distinct CDR3 sequences, approximately 15% seen once. The chain has TRBV24-1 and TRBJ1-2; D possibly corresponds to TRBD1 (6 bases). The sequence was collected from a human donor in good health (CMV status not recorded). Some clones in this sample may be carry-over from other donors' samples. The specimen was CD8+ T cells from PBMCs. The CDR3 DNA is TGTGCCACCAGTGATTTCCCTCAACAGGGTCCCTATGGCTACACCTTC. Protein product: CATSDFPQQGPYGYTF.